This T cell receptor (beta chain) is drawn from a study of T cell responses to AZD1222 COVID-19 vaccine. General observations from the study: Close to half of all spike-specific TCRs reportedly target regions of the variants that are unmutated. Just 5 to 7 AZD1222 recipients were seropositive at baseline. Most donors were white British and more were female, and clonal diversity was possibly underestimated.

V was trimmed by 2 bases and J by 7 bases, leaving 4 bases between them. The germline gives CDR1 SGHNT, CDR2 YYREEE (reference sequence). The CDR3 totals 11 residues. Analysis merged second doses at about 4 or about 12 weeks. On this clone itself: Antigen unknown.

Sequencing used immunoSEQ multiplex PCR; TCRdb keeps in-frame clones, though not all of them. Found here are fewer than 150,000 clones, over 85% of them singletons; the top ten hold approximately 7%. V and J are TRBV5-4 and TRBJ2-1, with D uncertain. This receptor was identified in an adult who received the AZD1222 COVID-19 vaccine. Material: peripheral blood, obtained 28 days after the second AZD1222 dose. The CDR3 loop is CASSFINEQFF. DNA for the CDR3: TGTGCCAGCAGCTTTATAAATGAGCAGTTCTTC.